The present T cell receptor beta chain was sequenced within a study of T cells after yellow fever vaccination. Study in general: Some fractions had low cell numbers, and these were prepared with SMART-Seq v4 Ultra Low Input. Study-wide results and limits: Once the booster was given, most primary-vaccination clones reappeared, at more than 95% for CD4 and roughly 86% for CD8. A small share of clonotypes appeared in both CD4 and CD8 compartments.

Comment on this clonotype: Its target is not known. Being one base from a much bigger clone, this may be a read error.

The CDR3 length is 17 residues. Germline CDR1 SEHNR, CDR2 FQNEAQ (reference sequence). The 5'RACE template-switching step produced TCR cDNA and added a universal primer site and UMIs. TCRdb redid the calling of the 5' RACE reads with MiXCR, one entry per CDR3 protein. This table has around 300,000 distinct CDR3 sequences, roughly 4.3% appearing once. This chain connects TRBV7-9 to TRBJ2-6, with a tentative D call TRBD1 (6 bases). This sequence was found in a man aged 18 to 29 who received the YFV17D yellow fever vaccine. Sequenced material: PBMCs, taken 5 days after the yellow fever booster vaccination. The CDR3 region has the DNA TGTGCCGGCAGGGGACCGACCGAAAGCTCTGGGGCCAACGTCCTGACTTTC. Its protein is CAGRGPTESSGANVLTF.